This passage covers 6 T cell receptor beta chains from one sample sequenced in a study of blood T cell repertoires in COVID-19. This table comes from immunoSEQ multiplex PCR, and its TCRdb copy is limited to in-frame clones, with some not included. The table includes roughly 200,000 clones, roughly 87% detected once. Sample: PBMCs or T cells enriched from blood (not recorded which). All receptors derive from a woman in her forties with acute COVID-19.

The rearrangement uses TRBV3-1 (or the pseudogene TRBV3-2) and TRBJ2-5, with 11 bases that match TRBD2. The ends lost 4 bases at V and 3 bases at J; junction bases unmatched: 10. The CDR3 is 17 residues long. Germline CDR1 is LGHDT and CDR2 is YNNKEL (reference sequence). CDR3 in amino acids: CASSLRLAGRLKETQYF. In DNA form, the CDR3 reads TGTGCCAGCAGCCTCCGACTAGCGGGGCGCTTAAAAGAGACCCAGTACTTC.

The chain joins TRBV6-5 to TRBJ2-5, with D perhaps TRBD1 (6 bases). The CDR3 loop spans 15 amino acids. V shed 4 bases and J shed 3 bases, with 15 bases lying between them. CDR1 and CDR2 (germline): MNHEY, SVGAGI. The CDR3 DNA reads as TGTGCCAGCAGTTCCCCCTCAGGGGCTAAAGAGACCCAGTACTTC. Encoded protein: CASSSPSGAKETQYF.

The rearrangement uses TRBV7-2 and TRBJ2-7; TRBD2 aligns across 7 bases. Germline CDR1 SGHTA, CDR2 FQGNSA. The V gene end was trimmed by 5 bases and the J gene end by 6 bases; junction bases not matched to a gene: 10. This CDR3 is built from 14 residues. The CDR3 region has the DNA TGTGCCAGCAGCGGACCCGGGCTAGCGGTCGAGCAGTACTTC. Protein: CASSGPGLAVEQYF.

The chain joins TRBV19 to TRBJ2-5, with D tentatively TRBD2 (6 bases). Germline CDR1 reads LNHDA; CDR2 reads SQIVND (reference sequence). Trimming shortened V by 4 bases and J by 1 base, and 10 bases separated the two germline ends. The CDR3 is made up of 14 amino acids. The CDR3 DNA follows: TGTGCCAGTAGTACCAAGCGGGCCCAAGAGACCCAGTACTTC. This sequence encodes CASSTKRAQETQYF.

The chain employs TRBV25-1 and TRBJ1-1, with 7 bases lining up with TRBD1. Germline V gene lookup returns CDR1 MGHDK and CDR2 SYGVNS. This CDR3 spans 11 amino acids. V dropped 6 bases and J dropped 6; count of bases not matched to a gene: 1. CDR3 nucleotide sequence: TGTGCCAGCAGAGACAGGGCTGAAGCTTTCTTT. Translated: CASRDRAEAFF.

This chain links TRBV5-6 with TRBJ2-7; D unclear. Trimming stripped 0 bases from V and 2 bases from J, with 9 bases between. The CDR3 has 14 residues. Germline CDR1 reads SGHDT; CDR2 reads YYEEEE. Written as DNA, the CDR3 is TGTGCCAGCAGCTTGGTGGGCCGAGCCTACGAGCAGTACTTC. Encoded protein: CASSLVGRAYEQYF.